The clone carrying this T cell receptor (beta chain) was picked up one time. The antigen is unknown. This entry is derived from a study of cytomegalovirus exposure and HLA in healthy donors. Regarding the study as a whole: In the analysis, some V segments, TRBV6-2 and TRBV6-3 included, were excluded as indistinguishable. Immune exposure data for these donors was limited to CMV serostatus. In a later analysis, most CMV-associated TCR beta chains appeared HLA-restricted. It was shown in a later analysis that HLA-associated TCR beta chains were more clonally expanded than other, equally common chains.

PCR used 60 Vbeta primers and 13 Jbeta primers. Some clones are missing from TCRdb's copy, which holds only in-frame ones; the method was immunoSEQ multiplex PCR. The repertoire holds under 40,000 clones, with around 81% as singletons. The CDR3 is 16 amino acids. Germline values: CDR1 MNHEY, CDR2 SVGAGI. V was shortened by 0 bases and J by 3 bases, with 11 bases between the two germline ends. The sequenced sample consisted of PBMCs. This sequence originates from a woman aged 40 to 55 in good health and CMV-seronegative. V usage is TRBV6-5 and J usage is TRBJ1-4; D is unclear. This chain's CDR3 is CASSYSTAEANEKLFF. The CDR3 DNA sequence: TGTGCCAGCAGTTACTCGACTGCGGAGGCTAATGAAAAACTGTTTTTT.